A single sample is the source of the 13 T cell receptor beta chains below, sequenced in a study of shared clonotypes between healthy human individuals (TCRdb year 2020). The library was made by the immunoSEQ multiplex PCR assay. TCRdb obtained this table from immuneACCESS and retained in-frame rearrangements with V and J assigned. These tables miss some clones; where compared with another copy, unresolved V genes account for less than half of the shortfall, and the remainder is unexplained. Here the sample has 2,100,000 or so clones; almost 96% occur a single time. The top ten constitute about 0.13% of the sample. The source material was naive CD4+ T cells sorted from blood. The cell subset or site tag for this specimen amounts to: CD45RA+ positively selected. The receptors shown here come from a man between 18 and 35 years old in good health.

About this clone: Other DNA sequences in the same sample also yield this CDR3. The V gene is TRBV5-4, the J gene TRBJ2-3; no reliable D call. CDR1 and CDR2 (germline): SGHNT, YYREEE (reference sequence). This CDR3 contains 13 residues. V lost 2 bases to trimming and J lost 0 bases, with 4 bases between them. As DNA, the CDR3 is TGTGCCAGCAGCTTCGATAGCACAGATACGCAGTATTTT. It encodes CASSFDSTDTQYF.

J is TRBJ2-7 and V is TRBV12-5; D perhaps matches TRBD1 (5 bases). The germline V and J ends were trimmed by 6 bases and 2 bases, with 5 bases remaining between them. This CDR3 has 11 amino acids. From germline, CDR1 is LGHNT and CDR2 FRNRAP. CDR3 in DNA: TGTGCTAGTGGCAGGGCCTACGAGCAGTACTTC. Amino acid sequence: CASGRAYEQYF.

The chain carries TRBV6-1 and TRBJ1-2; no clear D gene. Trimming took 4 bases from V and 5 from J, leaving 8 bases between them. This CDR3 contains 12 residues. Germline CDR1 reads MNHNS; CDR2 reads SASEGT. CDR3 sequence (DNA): TGTGCCAGCAGTGGTTCTGAGTATGGCTACACCTTC. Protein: CASSGSEYGYTF.

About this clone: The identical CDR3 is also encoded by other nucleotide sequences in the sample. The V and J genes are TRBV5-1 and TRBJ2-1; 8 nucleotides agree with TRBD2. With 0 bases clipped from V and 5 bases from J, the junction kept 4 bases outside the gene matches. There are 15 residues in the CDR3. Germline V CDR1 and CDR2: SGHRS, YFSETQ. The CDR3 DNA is TGCGCCAGCAGCTTGGTAGCGGGAAATCACAATGAGCAGTTCTTC. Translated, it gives CASSLVAGNHNEQFF.

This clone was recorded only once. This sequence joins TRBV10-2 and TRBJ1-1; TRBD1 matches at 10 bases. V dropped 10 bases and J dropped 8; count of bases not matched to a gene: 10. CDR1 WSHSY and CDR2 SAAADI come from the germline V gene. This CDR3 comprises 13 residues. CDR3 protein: CATGTGASSEAFF. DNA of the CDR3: TGCGCCACCGGGACAGGGGCCTCGTCAGAAGCTTTCTTT.

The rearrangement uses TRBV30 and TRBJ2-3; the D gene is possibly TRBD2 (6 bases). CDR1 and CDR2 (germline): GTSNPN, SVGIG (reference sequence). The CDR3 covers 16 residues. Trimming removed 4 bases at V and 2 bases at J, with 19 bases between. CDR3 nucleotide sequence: TGTGCCTGGACGGAGGGTTCTAGCGTAATCACAGATACGCAGTATTTT. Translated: CAWTEGSSVITDTQYF. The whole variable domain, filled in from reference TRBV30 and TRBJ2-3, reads SQTIHQWPATLVQPVGSPLSLECTVEGTSNPNLYWYRQAAGRGLQLLFYSVGIGQISSEVPQNLSASRPQDRQFILSSKKLLLSDSGFYLCAWTEGSSVITDTQYFGPGTRLTVL.

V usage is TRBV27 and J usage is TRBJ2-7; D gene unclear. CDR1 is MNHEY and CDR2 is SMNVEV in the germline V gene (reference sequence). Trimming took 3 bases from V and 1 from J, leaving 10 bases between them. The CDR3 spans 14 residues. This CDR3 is CASSFVGESYEQYF. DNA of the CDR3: TGTGCCAGCAGTTTTGTGGGTGAGTCCTACGAGCAGTACTTC.

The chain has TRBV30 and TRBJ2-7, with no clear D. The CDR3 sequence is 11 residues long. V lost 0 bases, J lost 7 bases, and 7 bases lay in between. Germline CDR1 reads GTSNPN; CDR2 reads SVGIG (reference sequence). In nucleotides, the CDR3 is TGTGCCTGGAGTGTCAGGTGGGAGCAGTACTTC. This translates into CAWSVRWEQYF.

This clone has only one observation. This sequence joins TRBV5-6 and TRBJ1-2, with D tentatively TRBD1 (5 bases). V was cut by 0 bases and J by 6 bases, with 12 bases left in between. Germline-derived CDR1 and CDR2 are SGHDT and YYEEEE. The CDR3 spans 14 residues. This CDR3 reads CASSLDATAHGYTF. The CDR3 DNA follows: TGTGCCAGCAGCTTGGATGCGACAGCCCATGGCTACACCTTC.

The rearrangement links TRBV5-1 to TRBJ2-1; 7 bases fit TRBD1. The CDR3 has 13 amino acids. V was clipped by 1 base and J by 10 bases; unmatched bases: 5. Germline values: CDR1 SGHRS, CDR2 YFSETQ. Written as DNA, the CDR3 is TGCGCCAGCAGCTTGCTTGGGACAGCAGAGCAGTTCTTC. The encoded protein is CASSLLGTAEQFF.

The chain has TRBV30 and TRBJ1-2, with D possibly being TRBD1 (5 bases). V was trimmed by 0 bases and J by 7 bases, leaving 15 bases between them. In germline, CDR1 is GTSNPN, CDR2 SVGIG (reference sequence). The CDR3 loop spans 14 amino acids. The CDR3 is CAWSVRDGVRGYTF. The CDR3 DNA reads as TGTGCCTGGAGTGTTCGGGACGGGGTACGTGGCTACACCTTC.

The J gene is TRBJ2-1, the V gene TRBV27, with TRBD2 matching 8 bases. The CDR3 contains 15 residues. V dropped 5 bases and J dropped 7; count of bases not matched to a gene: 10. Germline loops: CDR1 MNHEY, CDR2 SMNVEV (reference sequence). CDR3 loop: CASSPTGGAVNEQFF. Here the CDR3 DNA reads TGTGCCAGCAGTCCCACCGGGGGGGCCGTTAATGAGCAGTTCTTC.

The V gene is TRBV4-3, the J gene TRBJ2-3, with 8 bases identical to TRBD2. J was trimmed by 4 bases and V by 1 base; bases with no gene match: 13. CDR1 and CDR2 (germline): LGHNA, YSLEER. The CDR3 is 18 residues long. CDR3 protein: CASSQGRRTSKGADTQYF. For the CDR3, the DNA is TGCGCCAGCAGCCAAGGGAGGCGGACTAGCAAAGGCGCAGATACGCAGTATTTT.